Listed here are 25 T cell receptor beta chains from one sample, sequenced in a study of blood T cell repertoires in COVID-19. Method: immunoSEQ multiplex PCR; TCRdb's copy keeps in-frame clones and lacks some. The table records tens of thousands of clones, over 75% of them present only once. The sample comprised peripheral blood. The receptor set was obtained from a man aged 50-60 years with active COVID-19.

The chain uses TRBV10-2 and TRBJ1-6; no firm D call. This CDR3 is 16 amino acids long. Trimming shortened V by 7 bases and J by 0 bases, and 13 bases separated the two germline ends. Germline values: CDR1 WSHSY, CDR2 SAAADI. The CDR3 loop is CASKFGRSSYNSPLHF. DNA of the CDR3: TGCGCCAGCAAGTTTGGTAGAAGCTCCTATAATTCACCCCTCCACTTT.

The V call is TRBV5-6, the J call TRBJ2-1; 7 bases match TRBD1. After removal of 1 base from V and 9 bases from J, the junction contained 10 bases not matched to a gene. This CDR3 is 15 amino acids long. The germline gives CDR1 SGHDT, CDR2 YYEEEE. The CDR3 DNA is TGTGCCAGCAGCTTGATACCAGGGGGTCGTGGTGAGCAGTTCTTC. Its protein product is CASSLIPGGRGEQFF. The complete variable domain, with remaining parts taken from reference TRBV5-6 and TRBJ2-1, reads DAGVTQSPTHLIKTRGQQVTLRCSPKSGHDTVSWYQQALGQGPQFIFQYYEEEERQRGNFPDRFSGHQFPNYSSELNVNALLLGDSALYLCASSLIPGGRGEQFFGPGTRLTVL.

The V and J genes are TRBV6-6 and TRBJ2-1, with no clear D. The germline gives CDR1 MNHNY, CDR2 SVGAGI (reference sequence). The CDR3 loop spans 14 amino acids. With 5 bases removed from V and 6 bases from J, the gap between germline ends came to 14 bases. The CDR3 DNA is TGTGCCAGCAGTGGTCCCGAGCGCCCCAATGAGCAGTTCTTC. It is translated as CASSGPERPNEQFF.

This chain connects TRBV10-1 to TRBJ1-2, with D perhaps TRBD1 (6 bases). V lost 3 bases and J 2 bases, leaving 22 bases between the germline ends. Germline V lookup: CDR1 WNHNN, CDR2 SYGVQD (reference sequence). The length of the CDR3 is 18 residues. The CDR3 loop is CASSEGGRGAKRNYGYTF. CDR3 nucleotides: TGCGCCAGCAGTGAAGGTGGGCGGGGGGCGAAAAGGAACTATGGCTACACCTTC.

The chain links TRBV6-1 to TRBJ2-3; 10 nucleotides align to TRBD2. The CDR3 covers 15 residues. The trim removed 3 bases at V and 4 bases at J, leaving 4 bases unmatched. CDR1 and CDR2 (germline): MNHNS, SASEGT. The CDR3, as DNA: TGTGCCAGCAGTGAGCTAGCGGGAGCACCAGATACGCAGTATTTT. Translated, it gives CASSELAGAPDTQYF.

The chain uses TRBV6-2 or TRBV6-3 and TRBJ1-2; 8 positions agree with TRBD1. CDR3 length equals 15 residues. J gave up 6 bases and V 3 bases, and 9 bases lay outside the gene matches. Germline V lookup: CDR1 MNHEY, CDR2 SVGEGT. The CDR3 loop is CASSYPAGGFDGYTF. The CDR3 DNA reads as TGTGCCAGCAGTTATCCGGCAGGGGGCTTCGATGGCTACACCTTC.

This clone has only a few counts. This chain uses TRBV2 with TRBJ1-4; the D gene is possibly TRBD1 (6 bases). The CDR3 is 15 residues long. CDR1 SNHLY and CDR2 FYNNEI come from the germline V gene. Trimming shortened V by 8 bases and J by 4 bases, and 17 bases separated the two germline ends. The chain's CDR3 is CASGEGGWLNEKLFF. The CDR3 DNA is TGTGCCAGCGGGGAGGGGGGCTGGCTTAATGAAAAACTGTTTTTT.

V and J are TRBV7-8 and TRBJ2-1, with TRBD1 identical over 9 bases. There are 14 residues in the CDR3. Germline V gives CDR1 SGHVS, CDR2 FQNEAQ. Losses at the gene ends were 4 bases for V and 6 bases for J; bases not matched to a gene: 4. CDR3 in amino acids: CASSSVDRGNEQFF. The CDR3 bases are TGTGCCAGCAGCTCCGTGGACAGGGGCAATGAGCAGTTCTTC.

This chain uses TRBV7-9 with TRBJ2-1; D is uncertain. Germline loops: CDR1 SEHNR, CDR2 FQNEAQ (reference sequence). This CDR3 comprises 12 residues. V was pared by 3 bases and J by 8 bases, with 8 bases between. The CDR3 loop reads CASSFEAYEQFF. The CDR3 DNA sequence: TGTGCCAGCAGCTTCGAGGCGTATGAGCAGTTCTTC. Full variable domain (rest looked up from reference TRBV7-9 and TRBJ2-1): DTGVSQNPRHKITKRGQNVTFRCDPISEHNRLYWYRQTLGQGPEFLTYFQNEAQLEKSRLLSDRFSAERPKGSFSTLEIQRTEQGDSAMYLCASSFEAYEQFFGPGTRLTVL.

This clone was picked up a small number of times. The chain recombines TRBV7-3 with TRBJ1-5, with D maybe TRBD1 (5 bases). The CDR3 consists of 14 residues. Per the germline V gene, CDR1 is SGHTA and CDR2 is FQGTGA. Trimming removed 5 bases at V and 8 bases at J, with 16 bases between. The CDR3 protein is CASSHRDGGEPQHF. Here the CDR3 DNA reads TGTGCCAGCAGCCACCGGGACGGGGGGGAGCCCCAGCATTTT.

As concerns this clone: The junction departs from the called germline gene at one end, perhaps through a read error. The chain joins TRBV6-1 to TRBJ2-1; 8 bases are shared with TRBD2. This CDR3 contains 14 residues. Germline V CDR1 and CDR2: MNHNS, SASEGT. CDR3 in DNA: TGTGCCAGCAGTCAAGCATCTCTCGGGACTAGAAGGGTCTTC. The encoded protein is CASSQASLGTRRVF.

The chain is built from TRBV19 and TRBJ2-2; D perhaps matches TRBD2 (5 bases). The CDR3 length is 14 residues. Germline assignment: CDR1 LNHDA and CDR2 SQIVND (reference sequence). V gave up 5 bases and J gave up 5 bases, with 12 bases separating them. CDR3 in amino acids: CASSSGRFTGELFF. In nucleotides, the CDR3 is TGTGCCAGTAGTTCGGGAAGATTTACCGGGGAGCTGTTTTTT.

The rearrangement uses TRBV28 and TRBJ1-3, with D perhaps TRBD1 (6 bases). Trimming pared 5 bases from V and 2 bases from J, leaving 16 bases between. CDR1 is MDHEN, CDR2 SYDVKM, per germline. The length of the CDR3 is 16 residues. The CDR3 DNA follows: TGTGCCAGCAGTCCACTCAGCGCAGGGGCTGGAAACACCATATATTTT. Its protein is CASSPLSAGAGNTIYF.

The chain combines TRBV6-5 with TRBJ1-2, with 8 bases identical to TRBD1. This CDR3 region has 13 residues. Germline V gene data show CDR1 as MNHEY and CDR2 as SVGAGI. The V segment lost 7 bases and the J segment 8 bases; nucleotides outside the gene matches: 9. CDR3 in amino acids: CASTGDRSGGYTF. CDR3 in DNA: TGTGCCAGCACGGGGGACAGGTCCGGAGGCTACACCTTC.

The chain couples TRBV7-9 to TRBJ2-5, with D tentatively TRBD1 (7 bases). With 5 bases removed from V and 5 bases from J, the gap between germline ends came to 15 bases. The CDR3 runs 14 residues. The germline V gene encodes CDR1 SEHNR and CDR2 FQNEAQ (reference sequence). The CDR3 protein is CASSLRTGGETQYF. For the CDR3, the DNA is TGTGCCAGCAGCCTTAGGACAGGAGGGGAGACCCAGTACTTC. Supplemented by reference TRBV7-9 and TRBJ2-5, the full variable domain reads DTGVSQNPRHKITKRGQNVTFRCDPISEHNRLYWYRQTLGQGPEFLTYFQNEAQLEKSRLLSDRFSAERPKGSFSTLEIQRTEQGDSAMYLCASSLRTGGETQYFGPGTRLLVL.

V gene TRBV4-3 combines with J gene TRBJ2-7, with a possible D match to TRBD2 (5 bases). V lost 1 base, J lost 3 bases, and 13 bases lay in between. The CDR3 loop spans 15 amino acids. The germline gives CDR1 LGHNA, CDR2 YSLEER. The CDR3 region has the DNA TGCGCCAGCAGCCAAGTCGCGGGTCCCAACTACGAGCAGTACTTC. This encodes CASSQVAGPNYEQYF.

This clone has a handful of counts. The chain employs TRBV6-2 or TRBV6-3 and TRBJ1-5, with D uncertain. The length of the CDR3 is 15 residues. Germline V gene sequence: CDR1 MNHEY, CDR2 SVGEGT. V lost 1 base, J lost 0 bases, and 7 bases lay in between. The CDR3 DNA sequence: TGTGCCAGCAGTTACTACGGGAATAGCAATCAGCCCCAGCATTTT. It is translated as CASSYYGNSNQPQHF.

This rearrangement joins TRBV5-1 to TRBJ2-1; 10 bases are shared with TRBD1. Germline CDR1 and CDR2: SGHRS and YFSETQ. The CDR3 length is 15 residues. V shed 5 bases, J shed 10 bases, and the junction held 12 bases outside the gene matches. CDR3 nucleotides: TGCGCCAGCAGATCGCCGGGACAGGGGAACAGGGAGCAGTTCTTC. Encoded protein: CASRSPGQGNREQFF.

The genes are TRBV5-4 and TRBJ2-1, with 8 bases lining up with TRBD2. Trimming took 7 bases from V and 5 from J; bases not matched to a gene: 8. The CDR3 consists of 14 residues. Germline CDR1 and CDR2: SGHNT and YYREEE (reference sequence). As DNA, the CDR3 is TGTGCCAGCCGAGAAGCGGGAGCTCACAATGAGCAGTTCTTC. It encodes CASREAGAHNEQFF.

This clone appeared a single time. The chain employs TRBV7-8 and TRBJ1-5, with D tentatively TRBD1 (5 bases). The V gene's germline CDR1 is SGHVS and CDR2 FQNEAQ. V was clipped by 4 bases and J by 3 bases, with 13 bases between them. This CDR3 contains 15 residues. Here the CDR3 DNA reads TGTGCCAGCAGCTGGGGGGTGGGGCCCAATCAGCCCCAGCATTTT. Its translation: CASSWGVGPNQPQHF.

The V call is TRBV19, the J call TRBJ1-1; unclear D gene. Germline CDR1 is LNHDA and CDR2 is SQIVND (reference sequence). CDR3 size: 13 residues. V was trimmed by 6 bases and J by 1 base, leaving 9 bases between them. CDR3 sequence (DNA): TGTGCCAGTAGACTCTCACGGAACACTGAAGCTTTCTTT. Its translation: CASRLSRNTEAFF.

CDR3 sequence (DNA): TGTGCCAGCAGCTTGGGAGAGGGTCTCGGCAATCAGCCCCAGCATTTT. It is translated as CASSLGEGLGNQPQHF. The chain is built from TRBV5-5 and TRBJ1-5; D not resolved. This CDR3 spans 16 amino acids. Germline V CDR1 and CDR2: SGHKS, YYEKEE (reference sequence). V was shortened by 0 bases and J by 2 bases, with 12 bases between the two germline ends. Filled out from reference TRBV5-5 and TRBJ1-5, the complete variable domain reads DAGVTQSPTHLIKTRGQQVTLRCSPISGHKSVSWYQQVLGQGPQFIFQYYEKEERGRGNFPDRFSARQFPNYSSELNVNALLLGDSALYLCASSLGEGLGNQPQHFGDGTRLSIL.

The rearrangement joins TRBV7-6 to TRBJ2-7; TRBD2 agrees at 8 bases. The CDR3 runs to 15 residues. V shed 6 bases, J shed 0 bases, and the junction held 7 bases outside the gene matches. Germline V gene data show CDR1 as SGHVS and CDR2 as FNYEAQ. CDR3 sequence (DNA): TGTGCCAGCAGTTCCCGAGCGGGGGCCTCCTACGAGCAGTACTTC. It encodes CASSSRAGASYEQYF.

The CDR3 is CASSLSELRTQYF. The CDR3 DNA is TGTGCCAGCAGCTTGAGCGAGCTGAGGACCCAGTACTTC. This chain joins TRBV7-9 and TRBJ2-5, with no clear D. V shed 3 bases and J shed 7 bases, with 12 bases lying between them. The CDR3 contains 13 residues. The germline gives CDR1 SEHNR, CDR2 FQNEAQ (reference sequence).

This clone has just a few counts. The V gene is TRBV14, the J gene TRBJ2-5; 14 nucleotides align to TRBD2. The length of the CDR3 is 16 residues. Per germline, CDR1 SGHDN and CDR2 FVKESK. J gave up 2 bases and V 4 bases, and 3 bases lay outside the gene matches. The CDR3 here is CASSRGLAGGQETQYF. The CDR3, as DNA: TGTGCCAGCAGCCGCGGACTAGCGGGGGGACAAGAGACCCAGTACTTC.